This TCR beta chain emerged from a study of OX40 agonist ivuxolimab in advanced cancers. About the research overall: In this trial design, patients received ivuxolimab intravenously at 0.01 to 10 mg/kg every 2 weeks.

Using immunoSEQ multiplex PCR, the repertoire was profiled, and TCRdb retains in-frame clones only, with some absent. The table has roughly 70,000 clones, approximately 78% seen once. The trim removed 5 bases at V and 4 bases at J, leaving 10 bases unmatched. This CDR3 region has 15 residues. The germline CDR1 and CDR2 sequences are SEHNR and FQNEAQ (reference sequence). This clone was recorded at least ten times. The chain combines TRBV7-9 with TRBJ2-7, with TRBD1 matching over 8 bases. Material: CD4+ or CD8+ T cells sorted from blood, obtained in a trial of the OX40 agonist ivuxolimab. The receptor was isolated from an adult with an advanced solid tumor such as melanoma, head and neck, liver or kidney cancer. This CDR3 reads CASSGRAGGRYEQYF. CDR3 nucleotide sequence: TGTGCCAGCAGCGGAAGGGCAGGGGGCCGGTACGAGCAGTACTTC.